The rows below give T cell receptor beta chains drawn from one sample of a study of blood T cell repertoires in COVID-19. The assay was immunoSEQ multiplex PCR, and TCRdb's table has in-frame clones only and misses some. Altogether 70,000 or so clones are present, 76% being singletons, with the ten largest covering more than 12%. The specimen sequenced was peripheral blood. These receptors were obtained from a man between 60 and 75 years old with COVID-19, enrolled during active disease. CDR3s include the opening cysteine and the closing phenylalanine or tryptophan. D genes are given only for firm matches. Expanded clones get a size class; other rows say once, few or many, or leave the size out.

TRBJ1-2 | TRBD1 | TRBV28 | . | TGTGCCACCACAGGGGACTATGGCTACACCTTC | CATTGDYGYTF
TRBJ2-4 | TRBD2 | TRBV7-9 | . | TGTGCCAGCAGCTCGGGACTAGCGGGGAACAAAAACATTCAGTACTTC | CASSSGLAGNKNIQYF
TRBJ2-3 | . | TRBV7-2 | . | TGTGCCAGCAGCCCCGAGAGGGAGGATACGCAGTATTTT | CASSPEREDTQYF
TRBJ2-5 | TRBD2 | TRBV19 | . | TGTGCCAGTAGTATTGGGACTAGCACAGAGACCCAGTACTTC | CASSIGTSTETQYF
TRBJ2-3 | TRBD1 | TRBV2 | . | TGTGCCAGCAAGCAGGGGGCCACAGATACGCAGTATTTT | CASKQGATDTQYF
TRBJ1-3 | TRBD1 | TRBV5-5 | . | TGTGCCAGCAGCTTGACAGGGGAGCACACCATATATTTT | CASSLTGEHTIYF
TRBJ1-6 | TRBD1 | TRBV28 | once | TGTGCCAGCAGTAACTTGGGGGACAGGGCTTACACACCCCTCCACTTT | CASSNLGDRAYTPLHF
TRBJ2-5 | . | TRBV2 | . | TGTGCCAGCAGTGAATTGACTGCGGAAGAGACCCAGTACTTC | CASSELTAEETQYF
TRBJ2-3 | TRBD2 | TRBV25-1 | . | TGTGCCAGCAGTACTAGCGGGGGGGACACAGATACGCAGTATTTT | CASSTSGGDTDTQYF
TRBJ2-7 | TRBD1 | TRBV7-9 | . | TGTGCCAGCAGCTCAGCCCGGGACAGGCCATCCTACGAGCAGTACTTC | CASSSARDRPSYEQYF
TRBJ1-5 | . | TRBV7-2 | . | TGTGCCAGCAGCTTAGCGGGGGGAAATCAGCCCCAGCATTTT | CASSLAGGNQPQHF
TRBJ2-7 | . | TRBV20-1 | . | TGCAGTGTCCCGGCGGGCCTCGAGCAGTACTTC | CSVPAGLEQYF
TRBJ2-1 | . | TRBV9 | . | TGTGCCAGCAGCCCAAGGGAACCCTCGGGAAATGAGCAGTTCTTC | CASSPREPSGNEQFF